These T cell receptor beta chains were read from a single sample in a study of blood T cell repertoires in COVID-19. TCRdb's copy holds only in-frame clones and misses some; the assay was immunoSEQ multiplex PCR. The sample records about 81,000 clones, 90% to 95% being singletons. Specimen: peripheral blood. The receptors stem from a woman in her forties or fifties in a cohort sampled during active COVID-19. Each CDR3 is given with its conserved first and last residue. A D gene is named only where the DNA matches it firmly. Clone size is given for some rows only: seen once, a few or many times, or a class if the clone is expanded.

>TRBJ2-1|TRBV6-1|TRBD2|.
CASSVPSGGRSYNEQFF
TGTGCCAGCAGTGTCCCTAGCGGGGGGCGGTCCTACAATGAGCAGTTCTTC
>TRBJ2-2|TRBV7-8|.|.
CASSGNREGGELFF
TGTGCCAGCAGCGGAAACAGGGAGGGCGGGGAGCTGTTTTTT
>TRBJ1-4|TRBV6-5|TRBD1|.
CASRGATGGFEKLFF
TGTGCCAGCAGAGGGGCGACAGGGGGTTTTGAAAAACTGTTTTTT
>TRBJ2-5|TRBV5-1|TRBD2|once
CASSLNSGGQETQYF
TGCGCCAGCAGCTTGAACTCGGGAGGCCAAGAGACCCAGTACTTC
>TRBJ1-2|TRBV7-2|TRBD1|.
CASSLATGGGYGYTF
TGTGCCAGCAGCTTAGCGACAGGGGGCGGCTATGGCTACACCTTC
>TRBJ1-3|TRBV5-1|.|.
CASSSPESGNTIYF
TGCGCCAGCAGCTCCCCGGAGTCTGGAAACACCATATATTTT
>TRBJ2-3|TRBV6-1|TRBD1|.
CASSVTGTAPADTQYF
TGTGCCAGCAGTGTGACCGGGACAGCCCCCGCAGATACGCAGTATTTT
>TRBJ1-5|TRBV19|TRBD1|few
CASDQDRAGNQPQHF
TGTGCCAGCGATCAGGACAGGGCGGGTAATCAGCCCCAGCATTTT
>TRBJ1-2|TRBV7-9|.|few
CASSPGTIPLDGYTF
TGTGCCAGCAGCCCCGGGACAATACCTCTCGATGGCTACACCTTC
>TRBJ2-3|TRBV3-1/TRBV3-2|.|.
CASSQGAGTDTQYF
TGTGCCAGCAGCCAGGGGGCTGGCACAGATACGCAGTATTTT
>TRBJ1-2|TRBV18|TRBD1|.
CASSPPGQGARWYGYTF
TGTGCCAGCTCACCACCGGGACAGGGGGCGAGGTGGTATGGCTACACCTTC
>TRBJ1-2|TRBV2|.|few
CASSAGGGNYGYTF
TGTGCCAGCAGTGCGGGAGGGGGGAACTATGGCTACACCTTC
>TRBJ1-2|TRBV28|TRBD1|.
CASGLSGQGVFVGYTF
TGTGCCAGCGGACTTAGTGGACAGGGGGTTTTTGTTGGCTACACCTTC
>TRBJ2-7|TRBV5-6|TRBD2|.
CASTALGGSSYEQYF
TGTGCCAGCACCGCATTGGGCGGGAGCTCCTACGAGCAGTACTTC
>TRBJ1-2|TRBV5-1|TRBD1|.
CASSFPRTGQGPYGYTF
TGCGCCAGCAGCTTTCCGAGAACGGGACAGGGCCCTTATGGCTACACCTTC
>TRBJ1-2|TRBV12-3/TRBV12-4|.|.
CASSPEQAYGYTF
TGTGCCAGCAGTCCCGAACAGGCATATGGCTACACCTTC
>TRBJ2-2|TRBV4-2|.|.
CASSQVDRRTGELFF
TGTGCCAGCAGCCAAGTTGACAGGAGAACCGGGGAGCTGTTTTTT
>TRBJ1-1|TRBV6-1|.|.
CASSESGNLEAFF
TGTGCCAGCAGTGAAAGCGGGAATCTTGAAGCTTTCTTT
>TRBJ2-7|TRBV21-1|.|once
CASSKGLAGAGYEQYF
TGTGCCAGCAGCAAAGGACTAGCGGGAGCGGGTTACGAGCAGTACTTC
>TRBJ1-4|TRBV2|.|once
CASRDLGSDNEKLFF
TGTGCCAGCAGGGACTTGGGCAGTGATAATGAAAAACTGTTTTTT
>TRBJ1-1|TRBV6-6|.|.
CASSYSPDRNTEAFF
TGTGCCAGCAGTTACTCCCCAGACAGGAACACTGAAGCTTTCTTT
>TRBJ2-5|TRBV7-3|TRBD1|.
CASSPSGTGSWETQYF
TGTGCCAGCAGCCCCTCTGGGACAGGGAGCTGGGAGACCCAGTACTTC
>TRBJ2-5|TRBV10-3|.|.
CAISGGENYQETQYF
TGTGCCATCAGCGGCGGGGAAAACTACCAAGAGACCCAGTACTTC
>TRBJ2-7|TRBV6-5|TRBD1|.
CASSLMGQWEQYF
TGTGCCAGCAGTCTCATGGGACAGTGGGAGCAGTACTTC
>TRBJ2-3|TRBV28|TRBD2|.
CASSLLAGGRTDTQYF
TGTGCCAGCAGTCTTTTAGCGGGAGGGCGCACAGATACGCAGTATTTT
>TRBJ2-1|TRBV9|.|.
CASSAGGGDEQFF
TGTGCCAGCAGCGCTGGGGGGGGCGATGAGCAGTTCTTC
>TRBJ1-5|TRBV19|.|once
CASSRDIDQPQHF
TGTGCCAGTTCACGGGACATCGATCAGCCCCAGCATTTT
>TRBJ2-3|TRBV7-9|.|.
CASGQSNTQYF
TGTGCCAGCGGTCAATCTAATACGCAGTATTTT
>TRBJ2-5|TRBV28|.|once
CASITGGAASQETQYF
TGTGCCAGCATCACCGGAGGGGCAGCGAGTCAAGAGACCCAGTACTTC
>TRBJ1-1|TRBV19|.|.
CASSGFRAPGTEAFF
TGTGCCAGTAGTGGATTCCGGGCCCCGGGGACTGAAGCTTTCTTT
>TRBJ2-7|TRBV27|TRBD1|once
CASSLTGQGVSEQYF
TGTGCCAGCAGCCTCACCGGACAGGGGGTTTCCGAGCAGTACTTC